The 4 T cell receptor beta chains given below trace back to one sample, sequenced in a study of T-cell reconstitution after alpha-beta-depleted transplantation in children (dated by TCRdb to the mid-2010s). What the treatment or condition label conveys for this sample: allogeneic hematopoietic cell transplantation with graft depleted of TCRalphabeta T cells and CD19 B cells. Library creation used PCR. For sequencing, an Illumina HiSeq 2500 was employed. To normalize quantification of the TCRbeta repertoire, the TCR libraries were built with molecular barcoding that relied on unique molecular identifiers. Using fastp at Q25 and MiXCR, TCRdb reprocessed the public reads and kept productive beta chains. Rows matching on CDR3 protein sequence are summarized as one entry with the most common DNA and genes. This sample comprises 700,000 to 950,000 distinct CDR3 sequences, 15% to 20% of them detected only once. Around 5% of the sample comes from the top ten.

Sequencing was performed on PBMCs, mostly from graft donor cells, taken 360 days after TCRalphabeta/CD19-depleted stem cell transplant. The origin of the receptors is a male patient between 5 and 17 years old who had a stem cell transplant for acute lymphoblastic leukemia, so the T cells may come from the graft donor.

This clonotype was detected a few times. The V and J genes are TRBV5-6 and TRBJ2-1; TRBD1 aligns across 9 bases. The CDR3 is 19 amino acids. CDR1 SGHDT and CDR2 YYEEEE come from the germline V gene. The trim removed 2 bases at V and 2 bases at J, leaving 14 bases unmatched. DNA of the CDR3: TGTGCCAGCAGCTTTTGGTCGGCGGCTACAGGGGGCGCCTACAATGAGCAGTTCTTC. It is translated as CASSFWSAATGGAYNEQFF. The whole variable domain, filled in from reference TRBV5-6 and TRBJ2-1, reads DAGVTQSPTHLIKTRGQQVTLRCSPKSGHDTVSWYQQALGQGPQFIFQYYEEEERQRGNFPDRFSGHQFPNYSSELNVNALLLGDSALYLCASSFWSAATGGAYNEQFFGPGTRLTVL.

The rearrangement joins TRBV5-1 to TRBJ1-1, with no clear D. Germline V gives CDR1 SGHRS, CDR2 YFSETQ. V lost 4 bases to trimming and J lost 5 bases, with 15 bases between them. This CDR3 region has 14 residues. For the CDR3, the DNA is TGCGCCAGCAGCAGGCCGGCAAGCAGGACTGAAGCTTTCTTT. Encoded protein: CASSRPASRTEAFF.

This clonotype was seen a few times. V usage is TRBV5-1 and J usage is TRBJ2-7; a possible D gene is TRBD2 (6 bases). The CDR3 runs 17 residues. Germline V gives CDR1 SGHRS, CDR2 YFSETQ. The V gene lost 2 bases and the J gene lost 4 bases, with 22 bases spanning the gap. The CDR3 loop reads CASSFTGGGKWLYEQYF. The CDR3 nucleotides read TGCGCCAGCAGCTTCACGGGTGGGGGGAAATGGCTATACGAGCAGTACTTC.

This clonotype came up many times. V is TRBV25-1 and J is TRBJ2-1, with D possibly matching TRBD2 (7 bases). This CDR3 comprises 15 residues. Germline assignment: CDR1 MGHDK and CDR2 SYGVNS. With 4 bases removed from V and 9 bases from J, the gap between germline ends came to 19 bases. The CDR3, as DNA: TGTGCCAGCAGTGGGGGGGGCCTACAGGGACCTGAGCAGTTCTTC. It translates to CASSGGGLQGPEQFF.